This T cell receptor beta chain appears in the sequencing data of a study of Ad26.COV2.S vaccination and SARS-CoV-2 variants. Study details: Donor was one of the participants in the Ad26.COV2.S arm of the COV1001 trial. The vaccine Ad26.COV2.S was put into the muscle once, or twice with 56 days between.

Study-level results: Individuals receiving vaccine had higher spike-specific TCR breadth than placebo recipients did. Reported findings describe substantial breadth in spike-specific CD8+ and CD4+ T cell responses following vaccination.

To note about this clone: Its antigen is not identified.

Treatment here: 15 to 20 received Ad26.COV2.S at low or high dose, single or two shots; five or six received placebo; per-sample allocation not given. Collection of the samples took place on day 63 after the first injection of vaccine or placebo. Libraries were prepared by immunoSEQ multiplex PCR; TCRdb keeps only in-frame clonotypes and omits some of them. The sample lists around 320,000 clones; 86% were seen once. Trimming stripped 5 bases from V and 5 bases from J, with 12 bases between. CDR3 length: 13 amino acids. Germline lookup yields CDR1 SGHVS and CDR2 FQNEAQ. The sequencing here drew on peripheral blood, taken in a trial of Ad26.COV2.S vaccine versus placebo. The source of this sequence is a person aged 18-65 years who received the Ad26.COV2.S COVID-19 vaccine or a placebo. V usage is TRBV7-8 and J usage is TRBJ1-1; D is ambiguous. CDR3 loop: CASSRTLLTEAFF. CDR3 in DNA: TGTGCCAGCAGCCGGACCCTATTAACTGAAGCTTTCTTT.